The clone carrying this T cell receptor (beta chain) was counted a few times. Libraries were prepared by immunoSEQ multiplex PCR; TCRdb keeps only in-frame clonotypes and omits some of them. The data show approximately 150,000 clones, around four fifths seen once. The study drew participants aged roughly 18 to 95 years from 20 to 30 US areas. The V gene end was trimmed by 2 bases and the J gene end by 5 bases; junction bases not matched to a gene: 6. Germline V gene data show CDR1 as GTSNPN and CDR2 as SVGIG (reference sequence). The CDR3 consists of 14 residues. This record belongs to a study of blood T cell repertoires in COVID-19.

The chain uses TRBV30 and TRBJ2-5; 9 positions agree with TRBD1. The clonotype originates from a woman between 40 and 55 years old who had recovered from COVID-19. The material sequenced was PBMCs or T cells enriched from blood (not recorded which). The CDR3 coding sequence is TGTGCCTGGAGTACCAACAGGGGGCGGGAGACCCAGTACTTC. Its translation: CAWSTNRGRETQYF.